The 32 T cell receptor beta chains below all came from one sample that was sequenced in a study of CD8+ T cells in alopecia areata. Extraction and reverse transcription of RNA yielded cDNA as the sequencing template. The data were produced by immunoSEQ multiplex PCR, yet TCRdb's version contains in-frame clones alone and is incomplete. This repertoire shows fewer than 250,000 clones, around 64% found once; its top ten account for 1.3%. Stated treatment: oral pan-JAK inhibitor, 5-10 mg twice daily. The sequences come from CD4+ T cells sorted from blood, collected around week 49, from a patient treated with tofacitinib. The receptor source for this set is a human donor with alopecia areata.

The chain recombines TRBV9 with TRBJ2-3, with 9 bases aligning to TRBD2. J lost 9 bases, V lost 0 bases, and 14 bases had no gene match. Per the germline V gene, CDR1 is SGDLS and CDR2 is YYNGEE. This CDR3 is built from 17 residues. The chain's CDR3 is CASSVGRLRGGRDTQYF. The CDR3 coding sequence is TGTGCCAGCAGCGTAGGACGTTTGCGGGGGGGCAGGGACACGCAGTATTTT.

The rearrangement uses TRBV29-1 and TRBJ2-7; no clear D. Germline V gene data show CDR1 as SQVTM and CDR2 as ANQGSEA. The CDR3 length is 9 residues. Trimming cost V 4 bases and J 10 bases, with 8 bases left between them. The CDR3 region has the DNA TGCAGCGTTGGCAATCCTCAGTACTTC. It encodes CSVGNPQYF.

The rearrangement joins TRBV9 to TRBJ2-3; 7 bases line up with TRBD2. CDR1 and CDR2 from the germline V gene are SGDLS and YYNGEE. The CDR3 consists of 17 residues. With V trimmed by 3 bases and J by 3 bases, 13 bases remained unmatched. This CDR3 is CASSGWATSRGTDTQYF. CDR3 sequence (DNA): TGTGCCAGCAGCGGATGGGCGACTAGCCGGGGGACAGATACGCAGTATTTT.

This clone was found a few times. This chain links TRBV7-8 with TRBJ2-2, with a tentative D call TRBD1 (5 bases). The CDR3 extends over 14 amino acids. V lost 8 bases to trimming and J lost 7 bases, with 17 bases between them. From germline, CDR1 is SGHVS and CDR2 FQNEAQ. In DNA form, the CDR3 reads TGTGCCAGCCTGACGACAGCGTTAAACGGGGAGCTGTTTTTT. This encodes CASLTTALNGELFF.

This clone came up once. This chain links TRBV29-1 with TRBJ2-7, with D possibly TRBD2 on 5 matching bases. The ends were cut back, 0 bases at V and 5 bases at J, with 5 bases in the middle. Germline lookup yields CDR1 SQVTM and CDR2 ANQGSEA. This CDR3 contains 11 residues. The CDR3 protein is CSVEERDEQYF. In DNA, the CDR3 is TGCAGCGTTGAAGAGAGGGACGAGCAGTACTTC.

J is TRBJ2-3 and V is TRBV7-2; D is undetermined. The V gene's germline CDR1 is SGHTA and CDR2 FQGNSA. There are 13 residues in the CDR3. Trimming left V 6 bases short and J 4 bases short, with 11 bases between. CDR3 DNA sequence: TGTGCCAGCAGTACGGGCCCTTCAGATACGCAGTATTTT. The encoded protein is CASSTGPSDTQYF.

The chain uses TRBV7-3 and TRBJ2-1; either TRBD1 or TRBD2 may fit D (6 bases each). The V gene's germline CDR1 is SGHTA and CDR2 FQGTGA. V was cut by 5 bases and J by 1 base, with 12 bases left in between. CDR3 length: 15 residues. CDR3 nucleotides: TGTGCCAGCAGCCCGAGGGGGGTTTCCTACAATGAGCAGTTCTTC. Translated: CASSPRGVSYNEQFF.

The CDR3 bases are TGTGCCAGCAGTTTATCGAAGGTAGCGGAACACACAGATACGCAGTATTTT. Its translation is CASSLSKVAEHTDTQYF. The gene calls are TRBV27 and TRBJ2-3; tentative D call: TRBD2 (6 bases). Trimming shortened V by 0 bases and J by 2 bases, and 15 bases separated the two germline ends. CDR1 and CDR2 from the germline V gene are MNHEY and SMNVEV (reference sequence). The CDR3 sequence is 17 residues long.

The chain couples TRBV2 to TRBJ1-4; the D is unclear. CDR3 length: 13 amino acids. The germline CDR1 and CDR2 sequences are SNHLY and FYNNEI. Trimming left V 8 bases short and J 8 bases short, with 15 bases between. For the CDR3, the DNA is TGTGCCAGCCAGGCGGAGTCAGGCGAAAAACTGTTTTTT. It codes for CASQAESGEKLFF.

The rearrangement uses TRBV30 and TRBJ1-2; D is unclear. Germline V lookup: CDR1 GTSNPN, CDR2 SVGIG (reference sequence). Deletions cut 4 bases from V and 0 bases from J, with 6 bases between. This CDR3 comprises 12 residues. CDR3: CAWTGANYGYTF. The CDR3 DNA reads TGTGCCTGGACAGGCGCTAACTATGGCTACACCTTC.

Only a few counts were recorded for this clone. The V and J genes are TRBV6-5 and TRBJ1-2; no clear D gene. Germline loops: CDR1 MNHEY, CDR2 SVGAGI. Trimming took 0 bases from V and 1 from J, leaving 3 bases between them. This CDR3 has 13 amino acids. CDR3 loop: CASSYSDNYGYTF. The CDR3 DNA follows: TGTGCCAGCAGTTACTCCGATAACTATGGCTACACCTTC.

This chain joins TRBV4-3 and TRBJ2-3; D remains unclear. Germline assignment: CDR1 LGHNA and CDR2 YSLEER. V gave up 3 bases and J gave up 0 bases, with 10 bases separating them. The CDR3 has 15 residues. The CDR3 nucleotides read TGCGCCAGCAGCCACACGATTGGGAGCACAGATACGCAGTATTTT. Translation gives CASSHTIGSTDTQYF.

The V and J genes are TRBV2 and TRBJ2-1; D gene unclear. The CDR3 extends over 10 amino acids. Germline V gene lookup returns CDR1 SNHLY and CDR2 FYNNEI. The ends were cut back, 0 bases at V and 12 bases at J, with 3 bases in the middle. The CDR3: CASSEAGQFF. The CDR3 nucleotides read TGTGCCAGCAGTGAAGCTGGGCAGTTCTTC. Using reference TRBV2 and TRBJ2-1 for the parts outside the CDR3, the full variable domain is EPEVTQTPSHQVTQMGQEVILRCVPISNHLYFYWYRQILGQKVEFLVSFYNNEISEKSEIFDDQFSVERPDGSNFTLKIRSTKLEDSAMYFCASSEAGQFFGPGTRLTVL.

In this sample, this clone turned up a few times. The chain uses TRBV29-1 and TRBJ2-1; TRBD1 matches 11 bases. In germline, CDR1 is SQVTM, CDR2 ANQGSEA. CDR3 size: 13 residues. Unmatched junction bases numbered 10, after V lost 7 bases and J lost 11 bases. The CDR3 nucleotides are TGCAGCGCTGGGACAGGGGGAGAGCGGAAGCAGTTCTTC. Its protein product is CSAGTGGERKQFF.

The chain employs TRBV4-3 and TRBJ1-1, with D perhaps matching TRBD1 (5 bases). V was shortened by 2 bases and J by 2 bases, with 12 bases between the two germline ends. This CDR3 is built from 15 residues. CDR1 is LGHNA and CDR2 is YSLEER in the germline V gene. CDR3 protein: CASSQRTGANTEAFF. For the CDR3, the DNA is TGCGCCAGCAGCCAACGAACAGGAGCTAACACTGAAGCTTTCTTT.

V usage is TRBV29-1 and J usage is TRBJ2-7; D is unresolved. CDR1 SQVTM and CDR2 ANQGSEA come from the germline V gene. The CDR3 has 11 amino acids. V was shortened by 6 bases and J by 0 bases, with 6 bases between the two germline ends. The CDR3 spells CSVTISYEQYF. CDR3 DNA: TGCAGCGTGACAATCTCCTACGAGCAGTACTTC.

The CDR3 spells CASSPTDYGYTF. Here the CDR3 DNA reads TGCGCCAGCAGCCCGACAGACTATGGCTACACCTTC. The chain employs TRBV5-1 and TRBJ1-2; maybe TRBD1 (5 bases). The germline V and J ends were trimmed by 4 bases and 3 bases, with 7 bases remaining between them. The CDR3 is 12 residues long. Germline CDR1 SGHRS, CDR2 YFSETQ.

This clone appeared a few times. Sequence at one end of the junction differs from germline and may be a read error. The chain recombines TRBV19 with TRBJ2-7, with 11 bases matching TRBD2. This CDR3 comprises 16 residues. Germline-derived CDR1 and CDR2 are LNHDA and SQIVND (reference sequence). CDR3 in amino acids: CACSMRPLAGGHEQYF. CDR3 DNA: TGTGCCTGTAGTATGAGGCCCCTAGCGGGGGGCCACGAGCAGTACTTC.

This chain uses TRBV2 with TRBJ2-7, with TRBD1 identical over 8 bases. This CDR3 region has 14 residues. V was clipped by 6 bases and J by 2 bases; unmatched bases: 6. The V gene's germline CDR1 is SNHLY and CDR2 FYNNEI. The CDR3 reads CASRSRGLTYEQYF. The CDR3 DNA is TGTGCCAGCAGAAGCAGGGGGCTCACCTACGAGCAGTACTTC. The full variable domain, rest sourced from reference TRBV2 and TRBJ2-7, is EPEVTQTPSHQVTQMGQEVILRCVPISNHLYFYWYRQILGQKVEFLVSFYNNEISEKSEIFDDQFSVERPDGSNFTLKIRSTKLEDSAMYFCASRSRGLTYEQYFGPGTRLTVT.

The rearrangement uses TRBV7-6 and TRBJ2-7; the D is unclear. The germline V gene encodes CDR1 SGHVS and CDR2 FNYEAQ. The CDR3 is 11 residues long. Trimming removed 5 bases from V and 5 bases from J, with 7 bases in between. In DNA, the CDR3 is TGTGCCAGCAGCCCCCCCCACGAGCAGTACTTC. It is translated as CASSPPHEQYF. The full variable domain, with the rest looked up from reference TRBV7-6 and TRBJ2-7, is GAGVSQSPRYKVTKRGQDVALRCDPISGHVSLYWYRQALGQGPEFLTYFNYEAQQDKSGLPNDRFSAERPEGSISTLTIQRTEQRDSAMYRCASSPPHEQYFGPGTRLTVT.

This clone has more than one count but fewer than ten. The CDR3 region is CASSERGSSSYEQYF. CDR3 nucleotides: TGTGCCAGCAGTGAAAGAGGCAGCAGCTCCTACGAGCAGTACTTC. The chain employs TRBV2 and TRBJ2-7, with D unclear. CDR1 and CDR2 (germline): SNHLY, FYNNEI. V was pared by 2 bases and J by 0 bases, with 11 bases between. The CDR3 consists of 15 residues. Together with reference TRBV2 and TRBJ2-7, the CDR3 gives the full variable domain: EPEVTQTPSHQVTQMGQEVILRCVPISNHLYFYWYRQILGQKVEFLVSFYNNEISEKSEIFDDQFSVERPDGSNFTLKIRSTKLEDSAMYFCASSERGSSSYEQYFGPGTRLTVT.

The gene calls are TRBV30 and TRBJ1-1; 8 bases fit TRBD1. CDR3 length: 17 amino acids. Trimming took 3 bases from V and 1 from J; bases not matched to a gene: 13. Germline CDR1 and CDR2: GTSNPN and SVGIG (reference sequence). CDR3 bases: TGTGCCTGGAGGCATCAGGGGGCACTGGCACAGAACACTGAAGCTTTCTTT. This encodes CAWRHQGALAQNTEAFF.

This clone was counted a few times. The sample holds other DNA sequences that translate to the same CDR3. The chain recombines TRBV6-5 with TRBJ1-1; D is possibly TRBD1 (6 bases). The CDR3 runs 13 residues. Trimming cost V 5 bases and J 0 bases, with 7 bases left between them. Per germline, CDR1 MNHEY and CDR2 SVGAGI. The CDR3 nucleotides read TGTGCCAGCAGTAAGGGGGTGAACACTGAAGCTTTCTTT. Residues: CASSKGVNTEAFF.

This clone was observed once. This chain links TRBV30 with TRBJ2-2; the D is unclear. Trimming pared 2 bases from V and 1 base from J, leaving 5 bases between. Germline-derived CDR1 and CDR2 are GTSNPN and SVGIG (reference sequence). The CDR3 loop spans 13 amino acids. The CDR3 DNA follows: TGTGCCTGGAGTAACGGGAACACCGGGGAGCTGTTTTTT. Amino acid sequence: CAWSNGNTGELFF.

CDR3 sequence reads: CASSLAPETVSYEQYF. The CDR3 nucleotides read TGCGCCAGCAGCTTGGCTCCAGAGACCGTCTCCTACGAGCAGTACTTC. The chain employs TRBV5-1 and TRBJ2-7; D ambiguous. The V gene's germline CDR1 is SGHRS and CDR2 YFSETQ. This CDR3 is 16 amino acids long. V was pared by 0 bases and J by 0 bases, with 13 bases between. Variable domain in full (rest from reference TRBV5-1 and TRBJ2-7): KAGVTQTPRYLIKTRGQQVTLSCSPISGHRSVSWYQQTPGQGLQFLFEYFSETQRNKGNFPGRFSGRQFSNSRSEMNVSTLELGDSALYLCASSLAPETVSYEQYFGPGTRLTVT.

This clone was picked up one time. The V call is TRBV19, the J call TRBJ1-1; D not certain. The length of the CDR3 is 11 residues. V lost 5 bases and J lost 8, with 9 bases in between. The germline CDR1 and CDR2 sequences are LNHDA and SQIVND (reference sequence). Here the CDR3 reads CASSQDNEAFF. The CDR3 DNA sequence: TGTGCCAGTAGTCAAGATAACGAAGCTTTCTTT.

The CDR3 sequence: CASSLSSPGLLAGFHNEQFF. In nucleotides, the CDR3 is TGTGCCAGCAGTTTATCCTCCCCGGGCCTACTAGCGGGGTTCCACAATGAGCAGTTCTTC. This chain connects TRBV27 to TRBJ2-1; 10 positions match TRBD2. CDR1 MNHEY and CDR2 SMNVEV come from the germline V gene (reference sequence). The CDR3 runs to 20 residues. The J segment lost 5 bases and the V segment lost 0 bases, leaving 16 bases of the junction unmatched.

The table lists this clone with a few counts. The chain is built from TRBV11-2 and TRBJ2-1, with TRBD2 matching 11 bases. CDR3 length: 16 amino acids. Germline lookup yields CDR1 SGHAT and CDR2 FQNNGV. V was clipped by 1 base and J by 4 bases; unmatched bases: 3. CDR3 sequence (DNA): TGTGCCAGCAGCTTAGGTAGCGGGGGGGCTTACAATGAGCAGTTCTTC. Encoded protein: CASSLGSGGAYNEQFF.

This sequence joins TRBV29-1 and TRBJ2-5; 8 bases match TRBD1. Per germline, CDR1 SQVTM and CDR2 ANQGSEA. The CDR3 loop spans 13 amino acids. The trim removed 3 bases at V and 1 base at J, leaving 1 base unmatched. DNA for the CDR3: TGCAGCGTTGATGGGACAGGCCAAGAGACCCAGTACTTC. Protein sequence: CSVDGTGQETQYF.

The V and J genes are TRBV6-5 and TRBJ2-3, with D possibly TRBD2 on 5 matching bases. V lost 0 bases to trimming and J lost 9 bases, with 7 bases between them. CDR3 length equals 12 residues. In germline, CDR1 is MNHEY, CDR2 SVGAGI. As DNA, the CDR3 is TGTGCCAGCAGTTACTCGAGCGGAACGCAGTATTTT. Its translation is CASSYSSGTQYF.

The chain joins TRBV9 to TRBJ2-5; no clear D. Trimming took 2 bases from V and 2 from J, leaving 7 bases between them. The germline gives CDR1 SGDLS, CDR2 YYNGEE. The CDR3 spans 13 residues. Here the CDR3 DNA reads TGTGCCAGCAGCGTTACTGTACAAGAGACCCAGTACTTC. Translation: CASSVTVQETQYF.

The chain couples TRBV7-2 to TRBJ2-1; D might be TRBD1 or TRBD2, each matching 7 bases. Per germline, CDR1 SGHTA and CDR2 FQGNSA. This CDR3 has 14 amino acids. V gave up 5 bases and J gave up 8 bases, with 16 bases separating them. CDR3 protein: CASSPGGGYDEQFF. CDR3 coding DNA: TGTGCCAGCAGCCCAGGGGGAGGGTACGATGAGCAGTTCTTC.